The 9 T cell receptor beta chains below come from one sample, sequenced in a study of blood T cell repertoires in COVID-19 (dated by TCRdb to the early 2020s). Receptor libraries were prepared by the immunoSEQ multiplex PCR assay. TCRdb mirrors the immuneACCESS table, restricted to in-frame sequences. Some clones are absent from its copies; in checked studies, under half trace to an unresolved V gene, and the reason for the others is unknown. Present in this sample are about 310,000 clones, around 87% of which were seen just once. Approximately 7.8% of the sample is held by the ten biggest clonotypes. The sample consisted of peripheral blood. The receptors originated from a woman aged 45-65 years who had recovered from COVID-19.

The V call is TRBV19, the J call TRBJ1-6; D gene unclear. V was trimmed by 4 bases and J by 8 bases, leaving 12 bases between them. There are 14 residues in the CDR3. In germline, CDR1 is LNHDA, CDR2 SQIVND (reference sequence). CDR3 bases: TGTGCCAGTAGTACCGTACTCTCTGATTCACCCCTCCACTTT. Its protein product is CASSTVLSDSPLHF. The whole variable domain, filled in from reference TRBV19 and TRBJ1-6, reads DGGITQSPKYLFRKEGQNVTLSCEQNLNHDAMYWYRQDPGQGLRLIYYSQIVNDFQKGDIAEGYSVSREKKESFPLTVTSAQKNPTAFYLCASSTVLSDSPLHFGNGTRLTVT.

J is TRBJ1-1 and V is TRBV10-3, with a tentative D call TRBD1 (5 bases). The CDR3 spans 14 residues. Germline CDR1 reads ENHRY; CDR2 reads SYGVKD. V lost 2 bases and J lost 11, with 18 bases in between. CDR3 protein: CAISEGTGEFGAFF. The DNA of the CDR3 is TGTGCCATCAGTGAGGGGACTGGAGAGTTCGGGGCTTTCTTT.

CDR3 loop: CASSLAGEQYF. In DNA form, the CDR3 reads TGCGCCAGCAGCTTGGCCGGCGAGCAGTACTTC. The V call is TRBV5-1, the J call TRBJ2-7; D gene unclear. The CDR3 sequence is 11 residues long. Germline CDR1 reads SGHRS; CDR2 reads YFSETQ. V lost 0 bases, J lost 6 bases, and 4 bases lay in between.

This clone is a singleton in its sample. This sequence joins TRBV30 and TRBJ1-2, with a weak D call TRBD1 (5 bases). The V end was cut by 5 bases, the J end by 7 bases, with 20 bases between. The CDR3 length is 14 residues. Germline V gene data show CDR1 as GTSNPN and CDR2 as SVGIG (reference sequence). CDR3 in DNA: TGTGCCTGGGACCTCTCTAGGGGACTCTTTGGCTACACCTTC. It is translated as CAWDLSRGLFGYTF.

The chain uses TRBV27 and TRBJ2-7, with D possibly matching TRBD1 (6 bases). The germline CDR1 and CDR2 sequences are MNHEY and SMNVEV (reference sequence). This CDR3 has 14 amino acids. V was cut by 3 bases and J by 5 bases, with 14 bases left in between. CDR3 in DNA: TGTGCCAGCAGTTTGGAAAGAGGGGGAAACGAGCAGTACTTC. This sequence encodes CASSLERGGNEQYF.

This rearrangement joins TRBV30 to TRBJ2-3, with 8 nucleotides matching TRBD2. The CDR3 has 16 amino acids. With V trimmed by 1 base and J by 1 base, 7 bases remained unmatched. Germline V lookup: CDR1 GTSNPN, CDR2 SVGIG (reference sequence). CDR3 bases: TGTGCCTGGAGTGACGATTGGCGGGGGGGCACAGATACGCAGTATTTT. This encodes CAWSDDWRGGTDTQYF.

CDR3 region: CASSQGTYEQYF. As DNA, the CDR3 is TGTGCCAGTAGCCAGGGCACCTACGAGCAGTACTTC. J is TRBJ2-7 and V is TRBV19; possible D gene TRBD1, 5 bases. Germline V CDR1 and CDR2: LNHDA, SQIVND (reference sequence). The CDR3 consists of 12 residues. V was trimmed by 6 bases and J by 2 bases, leaving 8 bases between them.

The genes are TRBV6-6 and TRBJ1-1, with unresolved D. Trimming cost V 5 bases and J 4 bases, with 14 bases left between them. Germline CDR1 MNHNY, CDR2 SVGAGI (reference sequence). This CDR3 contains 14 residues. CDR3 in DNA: TGTGCCAGCAGTCAAACTGGCGGGAGCACTGAAGCTTTCTTT. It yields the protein CASSQTGGSTEAFF.

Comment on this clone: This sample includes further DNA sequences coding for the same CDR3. Here the CDR3 reads CASSLRGTRETQYF. The CDR3 DNA sequence: TGTGCCAGCAGTTTACGGGGGACGCGAGAGACCCAGTACTTC. The rearrangement uses TRBV27 and TRBJ2-5, with D maybe TRBD2 (6 bases). Deletions cut 2 bases from V and 4 bases from J, with 11 bases between. CDR3 length: 14 residues. The germline CDR1 and CDR2 sequences are MNHEY and SMNVEV (reference sequence).